The rows below give T cell receptor beta chains drawn from one sample of a study of T cell repertoires in cytomegalovirus infection. MiXCR, applied by TCRdb to the reads, yields one record per CDR3 protein. The sample records about 600,000 distinct CDR3 sequences, 20% to 25% being singletons. Sequencing was performed on CD8+ T cells from PBMCs. The receptors come from a human donor in good health (CMV status not recorded). Some clones in this sample may be carry-over from other donors' samples. The CDR3 runs from the conserved cysteine through the conserved F or W. Some rows have no size entry. The others give once, few or many, or a class for an expanded clone.

clone size,V gene,J gene,CDR3 protein
many,TRBV7-2,TRBJ2-2,CASSSGISGGELFF
few,TRBV20-1,TRBJ2-7,CSAWEIAADYEQYF
-,TRBV28,TRBJ2-1,CASSLKEVFFDNEQFF
many,TRBV12-3/TRBV12-4,TRBJ2-7,CASSPLGQTYEQYF
few,TRBV7-6,TRBJ1-1,CASSGVTGWGTEAFF
many,TRBV7-8,TRBJ2-2,CASSFGSGQNGELFF
-,TRBV15,TRBJ2-3,CATSRARGGTDTQYF
many,TRBV5-6,TRBJ1-5,CASSKTGIQPQHF
-,TRBV2,TRBJ2-3,CATRTGGLDTQYF
-,TRBV27,TRBJ2-5,CASLPAWGQETQYF
-,TRBV11-2,TRBJ2-5,CASSPWGQGFETHYF
few,TRBV9,TRBJ2-1,CASSEGLAGNEQFF
few,TRBV20-1,TRBJ2-7,CSAYRDRGSYEQYF
many,TRBV7-2,TRBJ1-5,CASSLVEALNQPQHF
many,TRBV28,TRBJ1-1,CASVWGTEAFF
few,TRBV9,TRBJ2-3,CASSVGLGDTQYF
-,TRBV7-9,TRBJ2-5,CASSWGTKSPETQYF
-,TRBV9,TRBJ1-2,CASSVVGFGYTF
-,TRBV7-9,TRBJ1-2,CASSSTVDGYTF
few,TRBV6-2/TRBV6-3,TRBJ2-1,CASSRNREQFF
-,TRBV28,TRBJ2-2,CVSLRDTNTGELFF
-,TRBV6-6,TRBJ1-1,CASRKSEDRKTEAFF
-,TRBV4-1,TRBJ2-1,CASSLRGHNNEQFF
few,TRBV6-2/TRBV6-3,TRBJ1-2,CASSFDRANGYTF
-,TRBV28,TRBJ2-1,CASSPPVEGASNEQFF
many,TRBV12-3/TRBV12-4,TRBJ1-6,CASSPRGRTYNSPLHF
-,TRBV9,TRBJ2-2,CASSGSPERDVAGELFF
once,TRBV5-4,TRBJ2-7,CANSPNDYEQYF
many,TRBV4-1,TRBJ2-5,CASSASPAEGETQYF
many,TRBV7-2,TRBJ2-5,CASRRRGYQETQYF
many,TRBV7-9,TRBJ1-2,CASSLFPHNLDGGLFNYGYTF
few,TRBV7-9,TRBJ2-2,CASSIKVRGAGELFF
many,TRBV7-6,TRBJ2-5,CASSLRTGNETQYF
many,TRBV7-9,TRBJ1-1,CASSLGGLAEAFF
few,TRBV19,TRBJ2-2,CASTPGGTNTGELFF
few,TRBV6-5,TRBJ2-6,CASSYSAQGSGANVLTF
-,TRBV13,TRBJ2-5,CASSFGLAGTQYF
-,TRBV19,TRBJ1-5,CASSIKYRENQPQHF
few,TRBV12-5,TRBJ2-7,CASGNTPYEQYF
few,TRBV12-3/TRBV12-4,TRBJ1-4,CASSQGAAGKLFF
many,TRBV6-2/TRBV6-3,TRBJ2-1,CASSYLARGVRRGTYNEQFF
few,TRBV5-1,TRBJ1-2,CASSSGTGGFNGYTF
-,TRBV9,TRBJ2-5,CASSTSGIQETQYF
many,TRBV7-6,TRBJ1-4,CASIMNGKLFF